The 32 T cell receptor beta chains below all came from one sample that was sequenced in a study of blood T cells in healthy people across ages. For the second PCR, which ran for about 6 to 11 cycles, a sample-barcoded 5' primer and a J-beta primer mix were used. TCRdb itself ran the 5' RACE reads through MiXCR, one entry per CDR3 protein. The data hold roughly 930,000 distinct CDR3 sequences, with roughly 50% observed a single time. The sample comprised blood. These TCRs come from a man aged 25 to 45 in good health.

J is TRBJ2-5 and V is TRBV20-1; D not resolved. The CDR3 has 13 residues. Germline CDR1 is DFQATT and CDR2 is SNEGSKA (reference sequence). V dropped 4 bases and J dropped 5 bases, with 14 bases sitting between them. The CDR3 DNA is TGCAGTGCTATCCGGACGGTGATGGAGACCCAGTACTTC. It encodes CSAIRTVMETQYF.

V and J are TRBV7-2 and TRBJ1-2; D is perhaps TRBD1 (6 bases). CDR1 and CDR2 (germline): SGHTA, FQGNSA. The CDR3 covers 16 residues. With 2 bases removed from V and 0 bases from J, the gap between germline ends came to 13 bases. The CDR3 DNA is TGTGCCAGCAGCTTAAGGGGGTCAGCAACTAACTATGGCTACACCTTC. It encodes CASSLRGSATNYGYTF. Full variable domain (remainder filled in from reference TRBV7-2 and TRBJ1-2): GAGVSQSPSNKVTEKGKDVELRCDPISGHTALYWYRQSLGQGLEFLIYFQGNSAPDKSGLPSDRFSAERTGGSVSTLTIQRTQQEDSAVYLCASSLRGSATNYGYTFGSGTRLTVV.

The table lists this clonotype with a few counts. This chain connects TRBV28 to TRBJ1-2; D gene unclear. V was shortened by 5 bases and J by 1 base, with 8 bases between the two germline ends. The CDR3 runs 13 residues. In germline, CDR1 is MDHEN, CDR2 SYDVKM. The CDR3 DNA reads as TGTGCCAGCAGTCTCCCTGATAACTATGGCTACACCTTC. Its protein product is CASSLPDNYGYTF.

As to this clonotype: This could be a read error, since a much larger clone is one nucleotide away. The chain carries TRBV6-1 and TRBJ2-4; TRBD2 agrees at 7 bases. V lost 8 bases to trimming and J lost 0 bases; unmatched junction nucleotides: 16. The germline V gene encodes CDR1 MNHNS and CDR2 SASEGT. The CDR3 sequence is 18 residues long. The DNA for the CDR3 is TGTGCCAGCGGGCCTCGGGCTTCACTAGCGTTAGCCAAAAACATTCAGTACTTC. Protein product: CASGPRASLALAKNIQYF.

The CDR3 loop reads CASSQEQSTDTQYF. The CDR3 region has the DNA TGCGCCAGCAGCCAAGAACAAAGCACAGATACGCAGTATTTT. The chain employs TRBV4-3 and TRBJ2-3; D is unresolved. V lost 0 bases, J lost 0 bases, and 4 bases lay in between. The V gene's germline CDR1 is LGHNA and CDR2 YSLEER. The CDR3 runs to 14 residues.

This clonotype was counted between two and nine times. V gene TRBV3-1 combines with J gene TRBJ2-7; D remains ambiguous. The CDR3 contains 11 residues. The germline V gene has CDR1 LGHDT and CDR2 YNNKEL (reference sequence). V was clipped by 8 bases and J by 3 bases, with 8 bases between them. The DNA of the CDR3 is TGTGCCAGCTCAAACGACTACGAGCAGTACTTC. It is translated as CASSNDYEQYF.

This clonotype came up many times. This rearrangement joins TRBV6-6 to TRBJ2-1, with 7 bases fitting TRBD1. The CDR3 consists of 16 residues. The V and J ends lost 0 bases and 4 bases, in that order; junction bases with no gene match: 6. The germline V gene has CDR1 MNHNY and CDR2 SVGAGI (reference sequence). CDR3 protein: CASSYSRTGEYNEQFF. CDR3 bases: TGTGCCAGCAGTTACTCGAGGACAGGAGAATACAATGAGCAGTTCTTC.

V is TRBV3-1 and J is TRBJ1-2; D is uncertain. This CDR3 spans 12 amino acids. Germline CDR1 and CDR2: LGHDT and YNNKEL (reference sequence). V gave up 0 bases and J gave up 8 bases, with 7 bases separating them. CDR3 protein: CASSQEMGGYTF. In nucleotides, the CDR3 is TGTGCCAGCAGCCAAGAAATGGGGGGCTACACCTTC.

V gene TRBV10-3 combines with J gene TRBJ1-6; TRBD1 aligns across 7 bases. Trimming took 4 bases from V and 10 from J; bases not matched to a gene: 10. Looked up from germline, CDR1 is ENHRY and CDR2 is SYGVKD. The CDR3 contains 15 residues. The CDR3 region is CAISGARGSGSPLHF. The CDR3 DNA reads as TGTGCCATCAGTGGAGCCAGGGGGTCTGGGTCACCCCTCCACTTT.

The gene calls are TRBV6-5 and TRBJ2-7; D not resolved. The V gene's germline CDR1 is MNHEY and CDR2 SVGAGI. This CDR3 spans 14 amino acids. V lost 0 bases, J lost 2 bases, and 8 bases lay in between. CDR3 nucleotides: TGTGCCAGCAGTTACTCCATACAGCCCTACGAGCAGTACTTC. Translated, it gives CASSYSIQPYEQYF.

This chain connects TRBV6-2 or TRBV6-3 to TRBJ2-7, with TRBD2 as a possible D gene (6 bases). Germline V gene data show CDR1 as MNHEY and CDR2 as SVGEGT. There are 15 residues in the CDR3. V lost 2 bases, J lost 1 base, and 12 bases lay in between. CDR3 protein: CASSYGRGGSYEQYF. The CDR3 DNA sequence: TGTGCCAGCAGTTACGGCCGCGGAGGGTCCTACGAGCAGTACTTC.

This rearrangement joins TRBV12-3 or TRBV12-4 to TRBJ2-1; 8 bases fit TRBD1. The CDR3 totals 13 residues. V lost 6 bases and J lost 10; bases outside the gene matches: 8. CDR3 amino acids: CASRTSGGIEQFF. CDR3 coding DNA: TGTGCCAGCAGAACCTCAGGGGGCATCGAGCAGTTCTTC.

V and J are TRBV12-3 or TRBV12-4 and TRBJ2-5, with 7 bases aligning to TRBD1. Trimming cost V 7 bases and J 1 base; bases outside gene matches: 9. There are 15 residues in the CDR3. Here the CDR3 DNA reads TGTGCCAGCAAAGCTAACAGGGGAATCCAAGAGACCCAGTACTTC. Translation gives CASKANRGIQETQYF.

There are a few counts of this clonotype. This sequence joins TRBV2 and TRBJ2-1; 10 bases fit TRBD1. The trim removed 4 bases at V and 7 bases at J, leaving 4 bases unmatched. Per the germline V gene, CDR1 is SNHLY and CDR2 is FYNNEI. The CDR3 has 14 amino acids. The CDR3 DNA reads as TGTGCCAGCAGTGGACAGGGGGCGGGAAATGAGCAGTTCTTC. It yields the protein CASSGQGAGNEQFF.

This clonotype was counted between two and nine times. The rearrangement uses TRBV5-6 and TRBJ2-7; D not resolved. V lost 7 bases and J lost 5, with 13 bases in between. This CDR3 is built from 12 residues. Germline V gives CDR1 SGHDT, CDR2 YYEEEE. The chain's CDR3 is CASHAYSDEQYF. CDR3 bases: TGTGCCAGCCACGCATACAGTGACGAGCAGTACTTC.

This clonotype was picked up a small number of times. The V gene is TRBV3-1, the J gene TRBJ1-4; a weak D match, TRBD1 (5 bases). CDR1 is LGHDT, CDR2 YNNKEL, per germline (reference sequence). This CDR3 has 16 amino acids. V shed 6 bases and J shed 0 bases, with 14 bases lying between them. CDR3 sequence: CASSQRETATNEKLFF. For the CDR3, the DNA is TGTGCCAGCAGTCAAAGAGAGACAGCAACTAATGAAAAACTGTTTTTT.

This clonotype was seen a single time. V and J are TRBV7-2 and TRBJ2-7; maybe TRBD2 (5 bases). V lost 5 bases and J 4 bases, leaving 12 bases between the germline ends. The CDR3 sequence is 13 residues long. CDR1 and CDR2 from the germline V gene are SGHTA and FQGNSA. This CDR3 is CASSRPGVYEQYF. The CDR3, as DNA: TGTGCCAGCAGCCGCCCCGGGGTGTACGAGCAGTACTTC.

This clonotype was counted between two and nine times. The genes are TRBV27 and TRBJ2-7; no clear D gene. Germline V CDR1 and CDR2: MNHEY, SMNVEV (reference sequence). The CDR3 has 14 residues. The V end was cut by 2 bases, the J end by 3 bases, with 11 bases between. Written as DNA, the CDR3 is TGTGCCAGCAGTTTAGCAGAATTGGGCTACGAGCAGTACTTC. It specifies CASSLAELGYEQYF.

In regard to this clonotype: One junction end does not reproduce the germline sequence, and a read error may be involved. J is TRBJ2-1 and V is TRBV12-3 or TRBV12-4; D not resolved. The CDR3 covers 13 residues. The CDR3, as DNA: TGTGCCAACAGTTTACAACAGTACAATGAGCAGTTCTTC. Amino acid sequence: CANSLQQYNEQFF.

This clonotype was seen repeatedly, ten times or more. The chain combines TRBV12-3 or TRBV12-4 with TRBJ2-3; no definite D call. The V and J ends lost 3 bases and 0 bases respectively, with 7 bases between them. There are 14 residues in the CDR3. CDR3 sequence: CASSFSHSTDTQYF. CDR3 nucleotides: TGTGCCAGCAGTTTTAGTCACAGCACAGATACGCAGTATTTT.

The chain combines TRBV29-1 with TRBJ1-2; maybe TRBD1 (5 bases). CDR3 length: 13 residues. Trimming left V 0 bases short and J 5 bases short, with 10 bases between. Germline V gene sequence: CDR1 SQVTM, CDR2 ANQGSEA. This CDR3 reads CSVEDHEGYGYTF. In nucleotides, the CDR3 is TGCAGCGTTGAAGATCATGAGGGGTATGGCTACACCTTC.

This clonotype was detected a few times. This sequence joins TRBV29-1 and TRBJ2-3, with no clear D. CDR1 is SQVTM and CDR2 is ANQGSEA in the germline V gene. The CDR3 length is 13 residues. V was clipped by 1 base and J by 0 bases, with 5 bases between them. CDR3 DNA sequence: TGCAGCGTTGAAGGTACTAGCACAGATACGCAGTATTTT. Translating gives CSVEGTSTDTQYF.

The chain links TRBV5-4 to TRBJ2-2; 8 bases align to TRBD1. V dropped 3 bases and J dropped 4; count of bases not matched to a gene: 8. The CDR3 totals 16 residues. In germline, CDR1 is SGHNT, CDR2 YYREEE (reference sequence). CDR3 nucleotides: TGTGCCAGCAGCTACCATTCCACAGGGGGCACCGGGGAGCTGTTTTTT. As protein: CASSYHSTGGTGELFF.

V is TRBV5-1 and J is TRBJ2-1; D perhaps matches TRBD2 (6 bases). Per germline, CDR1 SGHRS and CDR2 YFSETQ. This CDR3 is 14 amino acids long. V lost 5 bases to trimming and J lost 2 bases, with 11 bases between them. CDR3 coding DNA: TGCGCCAGCAGGGACGGAGGGGCCTACAATGAGCAGTTCTTC. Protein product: CASRDGGAYNEQFF.

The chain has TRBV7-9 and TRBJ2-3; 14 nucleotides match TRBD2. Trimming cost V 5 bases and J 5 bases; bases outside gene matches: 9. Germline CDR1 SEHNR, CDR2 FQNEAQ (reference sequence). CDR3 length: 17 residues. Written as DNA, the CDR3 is TGTGCCAGCAGCCCGACGACTAGCGGGGGGGGAGGAGATACGCAGTATTTT. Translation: CASSPTTSGGGGDTQYF.

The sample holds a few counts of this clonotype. In DNA, the CDR3 is TGTGCCAGCACCTGGGGGACAATCAATCAGCCCCAGCATTTT. Protein: CASTWGTINQPQHF. V gene TRBV6-6 combines with J gene TRBJ1-5; perhaps TRBD1 as D (6 bases). The V end lost 7 bases, the J end lost 3 bases, and 13 bases lay between the germline ends. The CDR3 sequence is 14 residues long. The germline gives CDR1 MNHNY, CDR2 SVGAGI (reference sequence).

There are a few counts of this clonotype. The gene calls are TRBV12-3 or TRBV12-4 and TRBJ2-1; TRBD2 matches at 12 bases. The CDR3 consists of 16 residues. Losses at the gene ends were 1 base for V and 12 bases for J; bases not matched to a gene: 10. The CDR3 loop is CASSLGWASGGAAQFF. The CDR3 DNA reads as TGTGCCAGCAGTTTAGGATGGGCTAGCGGGGGGGCCGCGCAGTTCTTC.

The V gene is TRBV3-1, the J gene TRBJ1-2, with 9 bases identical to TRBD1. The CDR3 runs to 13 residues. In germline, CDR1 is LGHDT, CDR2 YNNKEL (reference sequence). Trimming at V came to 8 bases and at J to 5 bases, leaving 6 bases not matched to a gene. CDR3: CASASGTGYGYTF. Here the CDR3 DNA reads TGTGCCAGCGCCTCCGGGACAGGGTATGGCTACACCTTC.

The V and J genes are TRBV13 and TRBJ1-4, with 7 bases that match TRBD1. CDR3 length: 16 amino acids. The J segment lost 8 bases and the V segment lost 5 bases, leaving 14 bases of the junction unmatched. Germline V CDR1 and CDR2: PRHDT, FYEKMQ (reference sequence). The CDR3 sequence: CASSPRGERHGEKLFF. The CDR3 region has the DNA TGTGCCAGCAGCCCCAGGGGGGAGAGGCACGGGGAAAAACTGTTTTTT. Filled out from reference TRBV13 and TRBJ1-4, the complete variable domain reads AAGVIQSPRHLIKEKRETATLKCYPIPRHDTVYWYQQGPGQDPQFLISFYEKMQSDKGSIPDRFSAQQFSDYHSELNMSSLELGDSALYFCASSPRGERHGEKLFFGSGTQLSVL.

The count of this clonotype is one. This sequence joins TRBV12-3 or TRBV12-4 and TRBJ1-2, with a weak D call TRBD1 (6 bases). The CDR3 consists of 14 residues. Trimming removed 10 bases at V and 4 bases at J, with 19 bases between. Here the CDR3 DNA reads TGTGCCACCGGACACAGGGCGACAACCTATGGCTACACCTTC. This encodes CATGHRATTYGYTF.

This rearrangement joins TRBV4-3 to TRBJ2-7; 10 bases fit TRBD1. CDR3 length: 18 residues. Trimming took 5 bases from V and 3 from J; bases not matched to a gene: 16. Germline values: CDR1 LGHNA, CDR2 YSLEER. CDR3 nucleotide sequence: TGCGCCAGCAGCGAACCTCCGAGGCCGGGACAGGGGAACTACGAGCAGTACTTC. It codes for CASSEPPRPGQGNYEQYF.

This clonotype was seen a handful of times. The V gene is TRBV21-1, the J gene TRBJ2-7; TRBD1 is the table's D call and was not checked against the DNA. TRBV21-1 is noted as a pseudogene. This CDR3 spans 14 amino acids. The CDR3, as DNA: TGTGCCAGCAGCAAAGGACAGCCGACATACGAGCAGTACTTC. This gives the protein CASSKGQPTYEQYF.